A selection of T cell receptor beta chains follows, all from one sample in a study of blood T cell repertoires in COVID-19. Using immunoSEQ multiplex PCR, the repertoire was profiled, and TCRdb retains in-frame clones only, with some absent. The table has more than 70,000 clones, just over 90% seen once. Sequenced material: peripheral blood. Receptor source: a woman aged 18 to 35 with acute or convalescent COVID-19. CDR3s include the opening cysteine and the closing phenylalanine or tryptophan. A D gene is named only where the DNA matches it firmly. Some rows have no size entry. The others give once, few or many, or a class for an expanded clone.

clone size,D gene,J gene,V gene,CDR3 length,CDR3 DNA,CDR3 protein
.,TRBD2,TRBJ2-5,TRBV9,16,TGTGCCAGCAGCCGCGCCATTCTAGCGGTCCAAGAGACCCAGTACTTC,CASSRAILAVQETQYF
once,.,TRBJ2-2,TRBV3-1/TRBV3-2,15,TGTGCCAGCAGCCAAGATAACTTCGTCTACGGGGAGCTGTTTTTT,CASSQDNFVYGELFF
.,.,TRBJ2-1,TRBV19,15,TGTGCCATAAGTAGAGCAGGTTCCCCTTCGGATGAGCAGTTCTTC,CAISRAGSPSDEQFF
.,.,TRBJ2-1,TRBV7-8,15,TGTGCCAGCAGCTTGAGGGATCGCTCCTACAATGAGCAGTTCTTC,CASSLRDRSYNEQFF
.,.,TRBJ2-6,TRBV13,20,TGTGCCAGCAGCCGAGGACAGGGACTACAAATCCCATCTGGGGCCAACGTCCTGACTTTC,CASSRGQGLQIPSGANVLTF
once,TRBD2,TRBJ2-1,TRBV10-1,15,TGCGCCAGCAGAGTCACTAGCGGGAGCTACAATGAGCAGTTCTTC,CASRVTSGSYNEQFF
.,.,TRBJ1-3,TRBV7-2,16,TGTGCCAGCAGCGCTAGACAGTTTCACTCTGGAAACACCATATATTTT,CASSARQFHSGNTIYF
.,TRBD1,TRBJ1-1,TRBV5-1,13,TGCGCCAGCAGGGGGGACAGGGACACTGAAGCTTTCTTT,CASRGDRDTEAFF
.,TRBD2,TRBJ2-7,TRBV6-1,15,TGTGCCAGCAGTGAATTGGCTAGCGGGATTTACGAGCAGTACTTC,CASSELASGIYEQYF
.,TRBD2,TRBJ2-3,TRBV4-1,19,TGCGCCAGCAGCCCGAAAAGAGGGGTCAGCGGGGGGGCAACAGATACGCAGTATTTT,CASSPKRGVSGGATDTQYF
.,.,TRBJ2-2,TRBV12-3/TRBV12-4,13,TGTGCCAGCAGTCGGAGAGGGACCGGGGAGCTGTTTTTT,CASSRRGTGELFF
few,.,TRBJ1-6,TRBV19,15,TGTGCCAGTAGGCGGGGGGGAGCCGATAATTCACCCCTCCACTTT,CASRRGGADNSPLHF
.,.,TRBJ2-3,TRBV6-5,14,TGTGCCAGCAGTTCCCTGGCTAGCACAGATACGCAGTATTTT,CASSSLASTDTQYF
.,.,TRBJ2-7,TRBV5-6,12,TGTGCCAGCAGTTTTCAGGGTGGCGAGCAGTACTTC,CASSFQGGEQYF
.,.,TRBJ1-1,TRBV5-3,13,TGTGCCAGAAGCTTGCGTATGAACACTGAAGCTTTCTTT,CARSLRMNTEAFF
.,.,TRBJ2-7,TRBV7-8,15,TGTGCCAGCAGCTTAGCTCCGGGGGATCTGTACGAGCAGTACTTC,CASSLAPGDLYEQYF
once,TRBD2,TRBJ2-2,TRBV14,14,TGTGCCAGCAGACTCGGACTAGCCCCCGGGGAGCTGTTTTTT,CASRLGLAPGELFF
.,.,TRBJ1-5,TRBV19,12,TGTGCCAGTAGAAGGGGAGGGGGGCCCCAGCATTTT,CASRRGGGPQHF
.,.,TRBJ1-3,TRBV2,16,TGTGCCAGCAGTGAAGTTGTGGGGAGCTCTGGAAACACCATATATTTT,CASSEVVGSSGNTIYF
.,.,TRBJ2-3,TRBV11-2,15,TGTGCCAGCACCGATTTACCCGGAGGTGGAGATACGCAGTATTTT,CASTDLPGGGDTQYF
.,.,TRBJ2-2,TRBV11-3,13,TGTGCCAGCAGCTCCATGAACACCGGGGAGCTGTTTTTT,CASSSMNTGELFF
.,.,TRBJ2-7,TRBV4-1,15,TGCGCCAGCAGCCCCCTGCTTTTCGGGAGTTACGAGCAGTACTTC,CASSPLLFGSYEQYF
.,.,TRBJ1-5,TRBV19,13,TGTGCCAGTAGTCCGGGACTTAATCAGCCCCAGCATTTT,CASSPGLNQPQHF
.,TRBD2,TRBJ2-1,TRBV18,17,TGTGCCAGCTCACCACCGTGGGCTCGGGGGGGTGGCAATGAGCAGTTCTTC,CASSPPWARGGGNEQFF
.,.,TRBJ1-4,TRBV5-6,14,TGTGCCAGCAGCTCCGTTGCAACTAATGAAAAACTGTTTTTT,CASSSVATNEKLFF
.,TRBD2,TRBJ2-2,TRBV18,15,TGTGCCAGCTCACTTAGCGGGAAGAACACCGGGGAGCTGTTTTTT,CASSLSGKNTGELFF
.,.,TRBJ1-4,TRBV21-1,18,TGTGCCAGCAGCGCAGACAGGGGCCGAGCTTCAACTAATGAAAAACTGTTTTTT,CASSADRGRASTNEKLFF
.,TRBD2,TRBJ2-2,TRBV7-9,16,TGTGCCAGCAGCGGACTAGCGGGGACTAACACCGGGGAGCTGTTTTTT,CASSGLAGTNTGELFF
.,.,TRBJ1-6,TRBV28,13,TGTGCCAGCAGCTTTACAGGGAATTCACCCCTCCACTTT,CASSFTGNSPLHF
.,TRBD1,TRBJ1-6,TRBV23-1,15,TGCGCCAGCAGTCAATCGGAGGGGGCTGATTCACCCCTCCACTTT,CASSQSEGADSPLHF
.,.,TRBJ2-1,TRBV6-1,19,TGTGCCAGCAGTGTCCGGCCCCGGACAGCCGTTCCCCCCTACAATGAGCAGTTCTTC,CASSVRPRTAVPPYNEQFF
.,.,TRBJ1-1,TRBV7-9,15,TGTGCCAGCAGTGAACAGGGAATGATGAACACTGAAGCTTTCTTT,CASSEQGMMNTEAFF
.,TRBD2,TRBJ2-1,TRBV5-1,17,TGCGCCAGCAGCACCGGGACTAGCGGGAGTGCCTACAATGAGCAGTTCTTC,CASSTGTSGSAYNEQFF
.,.,TRBJ2-3,TRBV4-1,14,TGCGCCAGCAGCCATAGCCCCGAGAGGGATACGCAGTATTTT,CASSHSPERDTQYF
.,.,TRBJ1-5,TRBV18,15,TGTGCCAGCTCACCAACTCAGGGTCGGAATCAGCCCCAGCATTTT,CASSPTQGRNQPQHF
.,.,TRBJ2-3,TRBV5-8,16,TGTGCCAGCAGCCCAATAGCTCCGGAGGGCACAGATACGCAGTATTTT,CASSPIAPEGTDTQYF
.,TRBD2,TRBJ2-7,TRBV20-1,14,TGCAGTGCTAGTAGGCCGGGAGGTGCCTACGAGCAGTACTTC,CSASRPGGAYEQYF
.,TRBD1,TRBJ2-3,TRBV13,16,TGTGCCAGCAGCTTACTGGACAGGGGTTCCACAGATACGCAGTATTTT,CASSLLDRGSTDTQYF
.,TRBD1,TRBJ1-2,TRBV7-2,15,TGTGCCAGCAGCCCTGGGGATAACAGGGGGGGCGGCTACACCTTC,CASSPGDNRGGGYTF
.,TRBD2,TRBJ2-5,TRBV11-2,15,TGTGCCAGCAGCCCGGTCGCCCCGGGGGGAAAGACCCAGTACTTC,CASSPVAPGGKTQYF
.,TRBD2,TRBJ2-2,TRBV29-1,13,TGCAGCGTTGGTTGGGGGGGGACCGGGGAGCTGTTTTTT,CSVGWGGTGELFF
.,.,TRBJ1-1,TRBV7-9,12,TGTGCCAGCAGCTTAGATCCGACTGAAGCTTTCTTT,CASSLDPTEAFF
.,TRBD1,TRBJ2-2,TRBV5-1,13,TGCGCCAGCAAAGGACAGGACACCGGGGAGCTGTTTTTT,CASKGQDTGELFF
.,.,TRBJ2-3,TRBV5-1,14,TGCGCCAGCAGCTTGTCGGCGACACGAGATACGCAGTATTTT,CASSLSATRDTQYF
.,.,TRBJ2-3,TRBV7-9,11,TGTGCCAGCGGGGGGTCAGATACGCAGTATTTT,CASGGSDTQYF
.,TRBD1,TRBJ2-7,TRBV7-9,12,TGTGCCAGCTCGAACCCAGGGGGCGAGCAGTACTTC,CASSNPGGEQYF
.,.,TRBJ1-6,TRBV30,16,TGTGCCTGGAGTGCCCCCGGACGGGGATTTAATTCACCCCTCCACTTT,CAWSAPGRGFNSPLHF
.,.,TRBJ1-1,TRBV19,14,TGTGCCAGTAGTGCGCCCTCATTGAACACTGAAGCTTTCTTT,CASSAPSLNTEAFF
.,TRBD1,TRBJ2-7,TRBV6-5,12,TGTGCCAGCAGGAAAACAGGGGATCGGGTCTACTTC,CASRKTGDRVYF
.,TRBD1,TRBJ2-7,TRBV12-3/TRBV12-4,13,TGTGCCAGCAGTCCAGGGGGCTCCTACGAGCAGTACTTC,CASSPGGSYEQYF
.,.,TRBJ1-5,TRBV3-1/TRBV3-2,14,TGTGCCAGCAGCCGAAAAAAACTGGTTCAGCCCCAGCATTTT,CASSRKKLVQPQHF